This section outlines one T cell receptor (beta chain) sequence together with its context. Original analysis: Counts of nucleated cells, estimated from reference gene primer amplification, were obtained. The protocol was immunoSEQ multiplex PCR, while the TCRdb copy is restricted to in-frame clones and leaves out a portion. The DNA gave D and trimming, while V, J and clone size come from that table. The table has 300,000 to 350,000 clones, 70% to 90% seen once. The data are from a study of blood T cell repertoires in COVID-19. As for the study in general: Acute-phase and convalescent COVID-19 samples originated in the United States, Italy and Spain.

Germline values: CDR1 SGHTA, CDR2 FQGNSA. V lost 6 bases, J lost 0 bases, and 15 bases lay in between. This CDR3 is 16 amino acids long. The chain employs TRBV7-2 and TRBJ2-1; D is unclear. This clonotype originated in a woman aged 25-40 years with COVID-19, enrolled during active disease. Sequences were obtained from peripheral blood. CDR3 bases: TGTGCCAGCAGTTTGGCTTGGGCAGGCTCCTACAATGAGCAGTTCTTC. Translated: CASSLAWAGSYNEQFF. Together with reference TRBV7-2 and TRBJ2-1, the CDR3 gives the full variable domain: GAGVSQSPSNKVTEKGKDVELRCDPISGHTALYWYRQSLGQGLEFLIYFQGNSAPDKSGLPSDRFSAERTGGSVSTLTIQRTQQEDSAVYLCASSLAWAGSYNEQFFGPGTRLTVL.